One sample yielded the 14 T cell receptor beta chains listed below, sequenced in a study of beta chain features in type 1 diabetes. The entirety of the isolated RNA underwent reverse transcription, so expressed TCRB transcripts were sequenced. Data came from immunoSEQ multiplex PCR; TCRdb stores just in-frame clones and leaves some out. Of 300,000 to 350,000 clones listed, roughly 8% are singletons. The sample comprised central memory CD4+ T cells from blood. The origin of the receptors is a woman aged 18-29 years in good health.

The sample holds a few counts of this clone. V and J are TRBV7-2 and TRBJ2-5, with 8 nucleotides matching TRBD2. J was trimmed by 3 bases and V by 5 bases; bases with no gene match: 5. The germline gives CDR1 SGHTA, CDR2 FQGNSA. The CDR3 sequence is 14 residues long. CDR3 amino acids: CASSQTSGKETQYF. CDR3 coding DNA: TGTGCCAGCAGCCAAACTAGCGGCAAAGAGACCCAGTACTTC.

In the case of this clone: A much bigger clone sits one base away, suggesting this may be a read error. The gene calls are TRBV7-3 and TRBJ2-7; TRBD2 matches at 8 bases. The germline V gene has CDR1 SGHTA and CDR2 FQGTGA. V lost 5 bases and J lost 3; bases outside the gene matches: 3. The CDR3 sequence is 13 residues long. Written as DNA, the CDR3 is TGTGCCAGCAGCCCCACTAGCGGCTACGAGCAGTACTTC. This codes for CASSPTSGYEQYF.

This clone appeared a few times. The chain combines TRBV6-6 with TRBJ2-4; no clear D. Germline CDR1 MNHNY, CDR2 SVGAGI (reference sequence). The CDR3 sequence is 14 residues long. V was pared by 4 bases and J by 0 bases, with 7 bases between. The CDR3 loop is CASSSVEAKNIQYF. For the CDR3, the DNA is TGTGCCAGCAGTTCCGTGGAAGCCAAAAACATTCAGTACTTC.

This clone was seen at least ten times. The V gene is TRBV6-5, the J gene TRBJ2-7, with D tentatively TRBD1 (6 bases). CDR3 length: 14 amino acids. V was shortened by 5 bases and J by 2 bases, with 13 bases between the two germline ends. Looked up from germline, CDR1 is MNHEY and CDR2 is SVGAGI. CDR3 amino acids: CASSRTAGTYEQYF. The CDR3 DNA sequence: TGTGCCAGCAGTCGGACAGCCGGGACCTACGAGCAGTACTTC.

V usage is TRBV6-5 and J usage is TRBJ2-2; D unresolved. V was clipped by 7 bases and J by 1 base, with 10 bases between them. Germline V gene lookup returns CDR1 MNHEY and CDR2 SVGAGI. The CDR3 runs to 14 residues. The CDR3 here is CASTPVGNTGELFF. CDR3 nucleotides: TGTGCCAGCACCCCCGTAGGGAACACCGGGGAGCTGTTTTTT.

J is TRBJ2-1 and V is TRBV7-2; D unclear. CDR3 length: 15 amino acids. The germline V gene encodes CDR1 SGHTA and CDR2 FQGNSA. V was shortened by 5 bases and J by 8 bases, with 19 bases between the two germline ends. The CDR3 DNA sequence: TGTGCCAGCAGCCAGACTCATACCATCGCCCATGAGCAGTTCTTC. It is translated as CASSQTHTIAHEQFF.

A few counts support this clone. The chain joins TRBV6-6 to TRBJ1-1; 7 bases align to TRBD1. The CDR3 extends over 16 amino acids. Germline values: CDR1 MNHNY, CDR2 SVGAGI (reference sequence). The ends lost 7 bases at V and 0 bases at J; junction bases unmatched: 11. The CDR3 bases are TGTGCCAGCAAACCGACAGGGTCTGGGATGAACACTGAAGCTTTCTTT. Translating gives CASKPTGSGMNTEAFF.

This CDR3 is CASSIGGPATEAFF. Here the CDR3 DNA reads TGTGCCAGTAGTATAGGAGGGCCGGCTACTGAAGCTTTCTTT. The V and J genes are TRBV19 and TRBJ1-1; no reliable D call. There are 14 residues in the CDR3. The germline V gene has CDR1 LNHDA and CDR2 SQIVND (reference sequence). Deletions cut 1 base from V and 5 bases from J, with 11 bases between.

This clone has a handful of counts. V is TRBV7-9 and J is TRBJ2-7, with 8 bases aligning to TRBD2. In germline, CDR1 is SEHNR, CDR2 FQNEAQ (reference sequence). This CDR3 region has 15 residues. V was pared by 5 bases and J by 4 bases, with 10 bases of the junction left unmatched. The CDR3 protein is CASSPGPTSGYEQYF. The CDR3 bases are TGTGCCAGCAGCCCCGGTCCCACTAGCGGATACGAGCAGTACTTC.

The rearrangement joins TRBV5-1 to TRBJ2-5; 7 nucleotides align to TRBD2. CDR1 SGHRS and CDR2 YFSETQ come from the germline V gene. The CDR3 sequence is 16 residues long. V lost 0 bases and J lost 5; bases outside the gene matches: 10. The CDR3 nucleotides read TGCGCCAGCAGCTTGGGGGTAGCGGGTTCCGGGGAGACCCAGTACTTC. Translation gives CASSLGVAGSGETQYF.

This clone was counted a few times. The V call is TRBV18, the J call TRBJ2-3; TRBD1 is a possible D gene (6 bases). The CDR3 is 16 amino acids. Germline V gene sequence: CDR1 KGHSH, CDR2 LQKENI. V gave up 2 bases and J gave up 2 bases, with 14 bases separating them. The CDR3: CASSPIMGAYTDTQYF. CDR3 nucleotide sequence: TGTGCCAGCTCACCAATTATGGGGGCCTACACAGATACGCAGTATTTT.

There are a few counts of this clone. The chain links TRBV6-1 to TRBJ2-1; D perhaps matches TRBD1 (5 bases). Deletions cut 2 bases from V and 4 bases from J, with 18 bases between. There are 17 residues in the CDR3. Germline-derived CDR1 and CDR2 are MNHNS and SASEGT. CDR3 bases: TGTGCCAGCAGTGAATATGGGGCCGTCACCCGATACAATGAGCAGTTCTTC. Translation: CASSEYGAVTRYNEQFF.

This clone was detected only a few times. Other DNA sequences in the sample encode the same CDR3. This chain joins TRBV7-2 and TRBJ2-1; D gene uncertain. V was cut by 1 base and J by 8 bases, with 6 bases left in between. The CDR3 has 12 residues. Germline CDR1 reads SGHTA; CDR2 reads FQGNSA. The CDR3 spells CASSLVGHEQFF. DNA of the CDR3: TGTGCCAGCAGCTTAGTGGGTCATGAGCAGTTCTTC. The variable domain in full, completed from reference TRBV7-2 and TRBJ2-1, reads GAGVSQSPSNKVTEKGKDVELRCDPISGHTALYWYRQSLGQGLEFLIYFQGNSAPDKSGLPSDRFSAERTGGSVSTLTIQRTQQEDSAVYLCASSLVGHEQFFGPGTRLTVL.

This chain joins TRBV7-2 and TRBJ1-2, with D tentatively TRBD1 (6 bases). The CDR3 sequence is 13 residues long. CDR1 is SGHTA and CDR2 is FQGNSA in the germline V gene. The V end lost 4 bases, the J end lost 8 bases, and 14 bases lay between the germline ends. The chain's CDR3 is CASSSQGMGGYTF. The CDR3 DNA reads as TGTGCCAGCAGCTCACAGGGTATGGGAGGCTACACCTTC.